These 17 T cell receptor beta chains share one sample of origin, sequenced in a study of graft-versus-host responses after intestinal transplantation. TCRdb's copy holds only in-frame clones and misses some; the assay was immunoSEQ multiplex PCR. The sample carries roughly 36,000 clones, roughly 80% recorded once. The material sequenced was PBMCs, taken 1,000 to 1,200 days after transplant. The receptors derive from a human patient who received an intestinal transplant, so some T cells may come from the graft donor.

The V gene is TRBV9, the J gene TRBJ2-1; 7 positions match TRBD2. The CDR3 length is 14 residues. The germline CDR1 and CDR2 sequences are SGDLS and YYNGEE. V trimming: 2 bases; J trimming: 15 bases; junction bases outside the gene matches: 14. The CDR3 loop is CASSVYGGGPILFF. In DNA form, the CDR3 reads TGTGCCAGCAGCGTTTATGGGGGAGGGCCCATTTTGTTCTTC. The full variable domain, in which reference TRBV9 and TRBJ2-1 provide the parts outside the CDR3, is DSGVTQTPKHLITATGQRVTLRCSPRSGDLSVYWYQQSLDQGLQFLIQYYNGEERAKGNILERFSAQQFPDLHSELNLSSLELGDSALYFCASSVYGGGPILFFGPGTRLTVL.

The chain recombines TRBV29-1 with TRBJ1-1; a possible D gene is TRBD1 (5 bases). Trimming stripped 4 bases from V and 9 bases from J, with 18 bases between. Germline CDR1 SQVTM, CDR2 ANQGSEA. The CDR3 is 13 residues long. Here the CDR3 DNA reads TGCAGCGTTGTCCGGGACTTTAGTGAAAAAGCTTTCTTT. The encoded protein is CSVVRDFSEKAFF.

The V gene is TRBV7-9, the J gene TRBJ2-1; D not resolved. The germline V and J ends were trimmed by 5 bases and 8 bases, with 7 bases remaining between them. Germline V CDR1 and CDR2: SEHNR, FQNEAQ (reference sequence). The CDR3 is 11 amino acids. The CDR3 nucleotides are TGTGCCAGCAGCCACCGAGATGAGCAGTTCTTC. The encoded protein is CASSHRDEQFF.

The rearrangement links TRBV5-4 to TRBJ2-7; the match to TRBD1 covers 8 bases. After removal of 3 bases from V and 7 bases from J, the junction contained 9 bases not matched to a gene. Germline lookup yields CDR1 SGHNT and CDR2 YYREEE (reference sequence). The CDR3 extends over 14 amino acids. CDR3 in DNA: TGTGCCAGCAGCTCCGGACAGGGTGCGAGGGAGCAGTACTTC. This translates into CASSSGQGAREQYF.

This chain uses TRBV5-6 with TRBJ2-7, with D possibly matching TRBD1 (6 bases). V was cut by 4 bases and J by 2 bases, with 16 bases left in between. The germline CDR1 and CDR2 sequences are SGHDT and YYEEEE. The CDR3 contains 15 residues. CDR3 sequence reads: CASSISWTATYEQYF. The CDR3 nucleotides read TGTGCCAGCAGCATATCATGGACAGCCACCTACGAGCAGTACTTC.

This chain uses TRBV15 with TRBJ2-1, with 7 bases matching TRBD1. J lost 2 bases, V lost 3 bases, and 1 base had no gene match. The CDR3 covers 14 residues. Germline values: CDR1 LNHNV, CDR2 YYDKDF (reference sequence). The DNA of the CDR3 is TGTGCCACCAGCAGCGGACAGGCCTACAATGAGCAGTTCTTC. This gives the protein CATSSGQAYNEQFF.

The chain combines TRBV9 with TRBJ1-4; D uncertain. Germline V lookup: CDR1 SGDLS, CDR2 YYNGEE. V lost 0 bases and J 4 bases, leaving 10 bases between the germline ends. CDR3 length: 15 residues. CDR3 loop: CASSVGGSLNEKLFF. Written as DNA, the CDR3 is TGTGCCAGCAGCGTAGGAGGGTCACTTAATGAAAAACTGTTTTTT.

This clone is judged medium-sized. This chain links TRBV28 with TRBJ1-4, with 8 bases identical to TRBD1. Per germline, CDR1 MDHEN and CDR2 SYDVKM. The CDR3 runs to 16 residues. Trimming at V came to 4 bases and at J to 5 bases, leaving 9 bases not matched to a gene. DNA of the CDR3: TGTGCCAGCAGTTCTCCTGACAGGGGTGGGAATGAAAAACTGTTTTTT. Translating gives CASSSPDRGGNEKLFF.

This clone was seen once. The rearrangement joins TRBV7-3 to TRBJ1-3, with a possible D match to TRBD1 (5 bases). V was cut by 9 bases and J by 10 bases, with 10 bases left in between. The CDR3 is made up of 10 amino acids. Germline lookup yields CDR1 SGHTA and CDR2 FQGTGA. The chain's CDR3 is CARGRRTIYF. The CDR3 DNA reads TGTGCCAGGGGACGGAGGACCATATATTTT.

This sequence joins TRBV13 and TRBJ2-3; D uncertain. The CDR3 consists of 12 residues. Germline assignment: CDR1 PRHDT and CDR2 FYEKMQ (reference sequence). V lost 4 bases to trimming and J lost 1 base, with 3 bases between them. Here the CDR3 DNA reads TGTGCCAGCAGCTCTCGCACAGATACGCAGTATTTT. It encodes CASSSRTDTQYF.

The chain recombines TRBV27 with TRBJ2-7, with D perhaps TRBD1 (6 bases). The germline CDR1 and CDR2 sequences are MNHEY and SMNVEV (reference sequence). The CDR3 contains 16 residues. Trimming removed 2 bases from V and 0 bases from J, with 14 bases in between. The CDR3 loop reads CASSLLPGHLSYEQYF. For the CDR3, the DNA is TGTGCCAGCAGTTTACTCCCGGGACACCTCTCCTACGAGCAGTACTTC.

The gene calls are TRBV5-4 and TRBJ1-2; 8 nucleotides align to TRBD1. J was trimmed by 5 bases and V by 1 base; bases with no gene match: 7. This CDR3 is 15 amino acids long. The germline V gene has CDR1 SGHNT and CDR2 YYREEE (reference sequence). CDR3 nucleotides: TGTGCCAGCAGCTTGCCGACAGGGGATACTTATGGCTACACCTTC. Translated: CASSLPTGDTYGYTF.

This clone turned up a few times. This chain connects TRBV4-2 to TRBJ1-1; D ambiguous. Trimming removed 0 bases from V and 5 bases from J, with 10 bases in between. The length of the CDR3 is 14 residues. Germline V gene data show CDR1 as LGHNA and CDR2 as YNFKEQ. The CDR3 sequence: CASSQEAEGTEAFF. The CDR3, as DNA: TGTGCCAGCAGCCAAGAGGCGGAAGGAACTGAAGCTTTCTTT.

This chain links TRBV9 with TRBJ2-7; D might be TRBD2 (7 bases). CDR1 is SGDLS and CDR2 is YYNGEE in the germline V gene. This CDR3 is 13 amino acids long. V dropped 0 bases and J dropped 5 bases, with 9 bases sitting between them. CDR3 bases: TGTGCCAGCAGCGTAGGCGGGGGCGACGAGCAGTACTTC. This translates into CASSVGGGDEQYF.

The V gene is TRBV6-6, the J gene TRBJ1-5, with 7 nucleotides matching TRBD1. This CDR3 has 14 amino acids. V trimming: 3 bases; J trimming: 4 bases; junction bases outside the gene matches: 3. Per the germline V gene, CDR1 is MNHNY and CDR2 is SVGAGI (reference sequence). DNA for the CDR3: TGTGCCAGCAGTTATGGACAGGAGAATCAGCCCCAGCATTTT. Protein sequence: CASSYGQENQPQHF.

The gene calls are TRBV5-4 and TRBJ2-1; 7 nucleotides align to TRBD2. Germline V lookup: CDR1 SGHNT, CDR2 YYREEE (reference sequence). The CDR3 extends over 15 amino acids. V gave up 4 bases and J gave up 3 bases; unmatched junction bases: 7. CDR3 sequence (DNA): TGTGCCAGCAGCAGCGGGAAAGCCGGCTACAATGAGCAGTTCTTC. Translation gives CASSSGKAGYNEQFF. Variable domain in full (rest from reference TRBV5-4 and TRBJ2-1): ETGVTQSPTHLIKTRGQQVTLRCSSQSGHNTVSWYQQALGQGPQFIFQYYREEENGRGNFPPRFSGLQFPNYSSELNVNALELDDSALYLCASSSGKAGYNEQFFGPGTRLTVL.

The V call is TRBV29-1, the J call TRBJ1-2; 8 bases fit TRBD1. Germline V gene sequence: CDR1 SQVTM, CDR2 ANQGSEA. Losses at the gene ends were 5 bases for V and 8 bases for J; bases not matched to a gene: 10. The CDR3 is 13 amino acids. The CDR3 loop reads CSVLDRDVKGYTF. Here the CDR3 DNA reads TGCAGCGTTCTGGACAGGGATGTAAAAGGCTACACCTTC. The full variable domain, rest sourced from reference TRBV29-1 and TRBJ1-2, is SAVISQKPSRDICQRGTSLTIQCQVDSQVTMMFWYRQQPGQSLTLIATANQGSEATYESGFVIDKFPISRPNLTFSTLTVSNMSPEDSSIYLCSVLDRDVKGYTFGSGTRLTVV.